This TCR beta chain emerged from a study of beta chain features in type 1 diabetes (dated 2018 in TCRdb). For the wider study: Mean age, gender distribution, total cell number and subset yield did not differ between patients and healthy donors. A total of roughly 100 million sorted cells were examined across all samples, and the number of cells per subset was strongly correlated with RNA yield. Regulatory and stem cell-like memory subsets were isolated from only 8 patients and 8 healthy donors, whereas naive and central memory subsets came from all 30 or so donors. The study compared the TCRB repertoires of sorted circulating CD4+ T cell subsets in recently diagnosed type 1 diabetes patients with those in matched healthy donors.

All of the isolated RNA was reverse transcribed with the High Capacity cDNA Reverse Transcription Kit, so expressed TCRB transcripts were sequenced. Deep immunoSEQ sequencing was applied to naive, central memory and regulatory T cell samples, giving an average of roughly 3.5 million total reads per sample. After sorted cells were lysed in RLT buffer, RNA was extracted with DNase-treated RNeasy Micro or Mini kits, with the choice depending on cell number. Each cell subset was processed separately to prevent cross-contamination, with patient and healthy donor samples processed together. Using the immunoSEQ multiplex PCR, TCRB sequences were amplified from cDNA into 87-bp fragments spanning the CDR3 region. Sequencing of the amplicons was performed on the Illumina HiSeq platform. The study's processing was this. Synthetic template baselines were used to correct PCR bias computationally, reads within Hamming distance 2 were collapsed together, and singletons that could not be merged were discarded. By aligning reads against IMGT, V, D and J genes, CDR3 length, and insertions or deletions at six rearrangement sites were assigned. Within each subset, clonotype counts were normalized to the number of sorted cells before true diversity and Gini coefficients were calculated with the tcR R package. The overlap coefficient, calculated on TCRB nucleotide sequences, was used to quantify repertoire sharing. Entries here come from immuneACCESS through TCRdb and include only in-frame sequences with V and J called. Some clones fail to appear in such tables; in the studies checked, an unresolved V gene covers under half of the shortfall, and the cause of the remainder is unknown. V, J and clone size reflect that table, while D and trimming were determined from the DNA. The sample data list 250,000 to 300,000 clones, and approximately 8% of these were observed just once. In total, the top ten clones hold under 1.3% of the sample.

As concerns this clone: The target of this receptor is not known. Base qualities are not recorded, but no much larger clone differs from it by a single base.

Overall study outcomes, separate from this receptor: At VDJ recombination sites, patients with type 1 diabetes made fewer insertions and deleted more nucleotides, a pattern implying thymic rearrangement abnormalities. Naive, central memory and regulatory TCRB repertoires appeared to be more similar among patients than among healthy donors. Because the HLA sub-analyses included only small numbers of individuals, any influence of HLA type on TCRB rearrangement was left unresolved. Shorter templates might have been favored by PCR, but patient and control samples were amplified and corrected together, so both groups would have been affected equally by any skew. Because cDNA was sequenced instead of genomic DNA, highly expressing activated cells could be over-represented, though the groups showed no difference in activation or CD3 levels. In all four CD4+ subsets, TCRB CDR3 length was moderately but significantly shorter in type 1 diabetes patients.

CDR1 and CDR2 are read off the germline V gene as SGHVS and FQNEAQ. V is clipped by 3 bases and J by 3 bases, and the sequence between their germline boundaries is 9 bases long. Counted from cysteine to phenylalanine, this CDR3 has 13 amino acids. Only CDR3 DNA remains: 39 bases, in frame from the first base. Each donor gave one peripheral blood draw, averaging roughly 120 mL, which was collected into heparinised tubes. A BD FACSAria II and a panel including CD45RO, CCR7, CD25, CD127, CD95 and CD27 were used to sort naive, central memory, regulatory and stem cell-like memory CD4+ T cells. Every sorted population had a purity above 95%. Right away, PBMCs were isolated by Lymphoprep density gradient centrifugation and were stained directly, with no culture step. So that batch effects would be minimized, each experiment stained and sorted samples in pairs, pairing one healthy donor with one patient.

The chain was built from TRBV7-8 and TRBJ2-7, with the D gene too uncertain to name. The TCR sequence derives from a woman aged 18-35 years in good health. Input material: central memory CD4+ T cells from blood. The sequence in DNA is TGTGCCAGCAGCTTTACGGACGGCTACGAGCAGTACTTC. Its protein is CASSFTDGYEQYF.